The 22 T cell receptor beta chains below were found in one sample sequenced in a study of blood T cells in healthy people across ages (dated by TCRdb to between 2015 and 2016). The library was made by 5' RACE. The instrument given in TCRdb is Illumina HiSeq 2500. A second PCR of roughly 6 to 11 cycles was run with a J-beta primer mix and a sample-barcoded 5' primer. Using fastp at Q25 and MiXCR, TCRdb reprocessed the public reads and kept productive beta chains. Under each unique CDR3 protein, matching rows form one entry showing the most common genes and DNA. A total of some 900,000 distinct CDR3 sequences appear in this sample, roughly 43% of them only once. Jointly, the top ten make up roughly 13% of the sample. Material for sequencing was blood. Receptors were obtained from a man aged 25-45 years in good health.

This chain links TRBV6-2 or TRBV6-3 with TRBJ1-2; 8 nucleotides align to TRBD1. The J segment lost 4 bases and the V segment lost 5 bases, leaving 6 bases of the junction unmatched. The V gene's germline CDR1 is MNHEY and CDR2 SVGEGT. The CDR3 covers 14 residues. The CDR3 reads CASSEPGQAYGYTF. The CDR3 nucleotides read TGTGCCAGCAGTGAGCCGGGACAGGCCTATGGCTACACCTTC.

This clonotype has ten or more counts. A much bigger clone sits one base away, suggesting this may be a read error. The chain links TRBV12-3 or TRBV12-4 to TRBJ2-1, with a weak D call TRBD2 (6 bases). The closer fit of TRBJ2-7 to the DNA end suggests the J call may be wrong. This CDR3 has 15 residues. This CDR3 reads CASSTEGSSYNEQYF. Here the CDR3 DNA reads TGTGCCAGCAGCACGGAGGGTTCCTCCTACAATGAGCAGTACTTC.

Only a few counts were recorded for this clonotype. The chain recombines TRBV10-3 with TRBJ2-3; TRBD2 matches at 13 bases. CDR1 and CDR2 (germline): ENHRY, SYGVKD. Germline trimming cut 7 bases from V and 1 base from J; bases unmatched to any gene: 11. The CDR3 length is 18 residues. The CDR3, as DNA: TGTGCCATCAACTCGGGACTAGCGGGGTTCGGTGGCACAGATACGCAGTATTTT. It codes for CAINSGLAGFGGTDTQYF.

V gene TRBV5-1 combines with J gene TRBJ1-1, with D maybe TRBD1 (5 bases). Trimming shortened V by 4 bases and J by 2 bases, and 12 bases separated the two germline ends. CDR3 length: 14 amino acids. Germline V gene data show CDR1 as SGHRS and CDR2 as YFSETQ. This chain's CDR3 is CASSKTATNTEAFF. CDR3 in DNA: TGCGCCAGCAGCAAGACAGCAACCAACACTGAAGCTTTCTTT.

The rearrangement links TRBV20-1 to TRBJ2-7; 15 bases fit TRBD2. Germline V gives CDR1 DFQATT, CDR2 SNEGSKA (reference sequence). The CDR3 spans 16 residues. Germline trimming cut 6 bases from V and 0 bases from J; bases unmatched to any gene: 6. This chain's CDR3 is CSAGTSGGPSSYEQYF. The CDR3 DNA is TGCAGTGCGGGGACTAGCGGGGGGCCAAGCTCCTACGAGCAGTACTTC.

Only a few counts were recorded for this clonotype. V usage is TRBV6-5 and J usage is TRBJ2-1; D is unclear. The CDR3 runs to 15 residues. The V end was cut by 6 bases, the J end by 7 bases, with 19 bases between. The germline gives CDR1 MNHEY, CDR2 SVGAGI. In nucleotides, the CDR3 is TGTGCCAGCAGGCCGGACGTGGCGTTGTGGAATGAGCAGTTCTTC. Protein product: CASRPDVALWNEQFF.

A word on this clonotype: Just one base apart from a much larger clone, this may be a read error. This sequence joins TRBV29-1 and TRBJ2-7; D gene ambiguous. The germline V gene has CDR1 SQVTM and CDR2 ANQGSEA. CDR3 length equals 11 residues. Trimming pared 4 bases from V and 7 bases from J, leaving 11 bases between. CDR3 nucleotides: TGCAGCGTTGCAGCTAACAATGAGCAGTACTTC. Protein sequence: CSVAANNEQYF.

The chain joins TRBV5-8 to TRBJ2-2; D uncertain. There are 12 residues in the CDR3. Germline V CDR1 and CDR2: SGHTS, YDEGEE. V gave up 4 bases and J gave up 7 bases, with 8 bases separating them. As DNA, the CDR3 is TGTGCCAGCAGCCAACAAGACGGGGAGCTGTTTTTT. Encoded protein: CASSQQDGELFF.

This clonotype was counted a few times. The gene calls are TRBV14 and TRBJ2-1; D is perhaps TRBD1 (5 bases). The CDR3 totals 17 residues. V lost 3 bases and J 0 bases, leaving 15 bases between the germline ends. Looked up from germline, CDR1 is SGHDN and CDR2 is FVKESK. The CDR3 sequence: CASSQATGLFSYNEQFF. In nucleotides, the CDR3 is TGTGCCAGCAGCCAGGCCACAGGTCTCTTCTCCTACAATGAGCAGTTCTTC.

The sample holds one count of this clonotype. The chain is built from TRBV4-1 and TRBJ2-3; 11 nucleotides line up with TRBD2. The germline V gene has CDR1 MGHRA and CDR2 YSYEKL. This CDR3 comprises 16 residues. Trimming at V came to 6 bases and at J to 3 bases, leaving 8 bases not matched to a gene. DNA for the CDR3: TGCGCCAGCAGTCGTAGCGGGGGGGGGGTTACAGATACGCAGTATTTT. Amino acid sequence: CASSRSGGGVTDTQYF.

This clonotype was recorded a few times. The CDR3 reads CASRNSGLAGGPQETQYF. CDR3 DNA: TGTGCCAGCAGAAATTCTGGACTAGCGGGGGGCCCCCAAGAGACCCAGTACTTC. The chain combines TRBV2 with TRBJ2-5; 14 nucleotides match TRBD2. The CDR3 is 18 residues long. In germline, CDR1 is SNHLY, CDR2 FYNNEI. The V segment lost 6 bases and the J segment 1 base; nucleotides outside the gene matches: 10.

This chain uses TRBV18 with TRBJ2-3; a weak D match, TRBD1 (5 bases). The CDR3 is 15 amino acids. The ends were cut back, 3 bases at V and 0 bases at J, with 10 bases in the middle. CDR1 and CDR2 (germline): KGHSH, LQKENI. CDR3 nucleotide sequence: TGTGCCAGCTCACCGGACACCCTAAGCACAGATACGCAGTATTTT. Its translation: CASSPDTLSTDTQYF.

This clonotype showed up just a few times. The CDR3 region has the DNA TGCAGTGCTCTTACGCCTAGCGGGGGGGCGAATGAGCAGTTCTTC. Its protein product is CSALTPSGGANEQFF. The rearrangement uses TRBV20-1 and TRBJ2-1; 12 bases map to TRBD2. The germline CDR1 and CDR2 sequences are DFQATT and SNEGSKA (reference sequence). V trimming: 5 bases; J trimming: 7 bases; junction bases outside the gene matches: 9. The CDR3 covers 15 residues.

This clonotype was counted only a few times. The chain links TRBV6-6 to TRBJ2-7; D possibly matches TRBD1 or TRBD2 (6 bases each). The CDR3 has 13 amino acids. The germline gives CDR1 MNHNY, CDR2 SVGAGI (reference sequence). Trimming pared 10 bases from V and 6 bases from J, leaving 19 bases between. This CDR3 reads CATQRGVVREQYF. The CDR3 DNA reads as TGTGCCACCCAGAGGGGGGTCGTACGCGAGCAGTACTTC.

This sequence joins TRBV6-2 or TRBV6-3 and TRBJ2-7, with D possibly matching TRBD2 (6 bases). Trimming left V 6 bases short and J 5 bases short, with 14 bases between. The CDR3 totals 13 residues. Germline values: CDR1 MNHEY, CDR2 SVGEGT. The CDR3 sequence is CASSLGLGDEQYF. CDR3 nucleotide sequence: TGTGCCAGCAGCCTGGGACTGGGTGACGAGCAGTACTTC.

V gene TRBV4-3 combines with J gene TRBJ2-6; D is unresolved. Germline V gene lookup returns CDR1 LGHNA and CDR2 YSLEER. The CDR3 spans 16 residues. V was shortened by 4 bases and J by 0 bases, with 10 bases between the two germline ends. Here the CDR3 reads CASSPDGNSGANVLTF. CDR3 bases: TGCGCCAGCAGCCCGGACGGAAACTCTGGGGCCAACGTCCTGACTTTC.

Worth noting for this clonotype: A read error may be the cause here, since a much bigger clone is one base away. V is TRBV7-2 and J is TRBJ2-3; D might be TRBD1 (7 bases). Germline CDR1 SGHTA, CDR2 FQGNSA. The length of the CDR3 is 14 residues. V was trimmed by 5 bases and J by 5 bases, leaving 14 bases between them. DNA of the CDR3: TGTGCCAGCAGCGTGAGGGGGCGGGGAGATACGCAGTATTTT. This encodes CASSVRGRGDTQYF.

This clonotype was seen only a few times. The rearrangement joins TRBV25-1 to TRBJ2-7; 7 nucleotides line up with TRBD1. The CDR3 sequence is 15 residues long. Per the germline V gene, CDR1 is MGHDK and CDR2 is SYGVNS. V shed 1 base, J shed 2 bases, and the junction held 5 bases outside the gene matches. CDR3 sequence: CASSESGGLTYEQYF. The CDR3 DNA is TGTGCCAGCAGTGAATCAGGGGGATTAACCTACGAGCAGTACTTC.

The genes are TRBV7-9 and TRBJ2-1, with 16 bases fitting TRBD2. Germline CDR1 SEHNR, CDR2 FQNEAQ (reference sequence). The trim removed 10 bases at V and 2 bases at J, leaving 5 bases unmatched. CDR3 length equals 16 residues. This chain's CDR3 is CANAGLAGGPYNEQFF. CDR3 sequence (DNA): TGTGCCAACGCGGGACTAGCGGGGGGGCCCTACAATGAGCAGTTCTTC.

In nucleotides, the CDR3 is TGTGCCAGCAGTCTCTGGACCGGGACCGCCCTCTACAATGAGCAGTTCTTC. It codes for CASSLWTGTALYNEQFF. The rearrangement links TRBV7-9 to TRBJ2-1; D might be TRBD1 or TRBD2, each matching 5 bases. Germline lookup yields CDR1 SEHNR and CDR2 FQNEAQ (reference sequence). This CDR3 has 17 amino acids. Trimming left V 6 bases short and J 3 bases short, with 21 bases between.

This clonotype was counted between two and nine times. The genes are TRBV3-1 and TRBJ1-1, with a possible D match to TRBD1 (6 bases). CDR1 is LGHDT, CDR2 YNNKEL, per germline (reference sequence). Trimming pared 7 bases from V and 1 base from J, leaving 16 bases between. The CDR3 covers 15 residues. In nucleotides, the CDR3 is TGTGCCAGCAAGAAAAGTTCAGGGGCGAACACTGAAGCTTTCTTT. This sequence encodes CASKKSSGANTEAFF.

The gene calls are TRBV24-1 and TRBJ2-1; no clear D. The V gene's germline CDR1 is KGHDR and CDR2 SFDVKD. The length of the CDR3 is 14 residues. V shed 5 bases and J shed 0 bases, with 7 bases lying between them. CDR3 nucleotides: TGTGCCACCAGTGTAGCAGGCTCCTACAATGAGCAGTTCTTC. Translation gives CATSVAGSYNEQFF.